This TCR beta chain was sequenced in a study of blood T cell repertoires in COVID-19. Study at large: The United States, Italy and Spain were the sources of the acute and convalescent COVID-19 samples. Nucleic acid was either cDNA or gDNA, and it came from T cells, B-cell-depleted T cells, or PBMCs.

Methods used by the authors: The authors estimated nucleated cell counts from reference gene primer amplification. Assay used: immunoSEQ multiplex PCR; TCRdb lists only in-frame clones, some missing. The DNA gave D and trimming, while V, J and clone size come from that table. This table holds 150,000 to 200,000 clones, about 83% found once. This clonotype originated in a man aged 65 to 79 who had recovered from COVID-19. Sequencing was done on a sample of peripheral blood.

In DNA form, the CDR3 reads TGTGCCAGCAGACCGGGACAGGGAACCATTCAGTACTTC. The encoded protein is CASRPGQGTIQYF. V gene TRBV12-3 or TRBV12-4 combines with J gene TRBJ2-4, with 9 bases identical to TRBD1. The CDR3 spans 13 residues. Trimming cost V 6 bases and J 9 bases; bases outside gene matches: 6.